Reported below is one T cell receptor beta chain. These data belong to a study of blood T cell repertoires in COVID-19. Study-level information: The origin of the acute and convalescent COVID-19 samples was the United States, Italy and Spain. The cDNA or gDNA used as material had been derived from T cells, B-cell-depleted T cells, or PBMCs.

Methods used by the authors: Reference gene primer amplification gave nucleated cell count estimates. Generated by immunoSEQ multiplex PCR, the TCRdb table keeps only in-frame clones and is missing some. That table is the source of V, J and clone size, and D and trimming were worked out from the DNA. The table includes 350,000 or so clones, 87% detected once. The CDR3 covers 15 residues. V lost 5 bases, J lost 3 bases, and 13 bases lay in between. The germline CDR1 and CDR2 sequences are ENHRY and SYGVKD. Sequenced sample: peripheral blood. This chain joins TRBV10-3 and TRBJ2-2; D unresolved. The sequence was collected from a woman aged 30 to 39 with COVID-19, enrolled during active disease. As DNA, the CDR3 is TGTGCCATCAGTATGTCCTACTCCCACACCGGGGAGCTGTTTTTT. This sequence encodes CAISMSYSHTGELFF.